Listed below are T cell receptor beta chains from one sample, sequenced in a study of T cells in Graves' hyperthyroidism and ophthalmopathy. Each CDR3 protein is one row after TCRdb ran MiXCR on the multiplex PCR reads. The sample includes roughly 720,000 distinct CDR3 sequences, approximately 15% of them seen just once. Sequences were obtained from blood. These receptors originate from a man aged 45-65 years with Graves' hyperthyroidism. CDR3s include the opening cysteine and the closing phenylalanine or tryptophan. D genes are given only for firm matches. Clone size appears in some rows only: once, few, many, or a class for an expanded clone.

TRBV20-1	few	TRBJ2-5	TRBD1	CSAYPPGQGGETQYF	TGCAGTGCTTATCCTCCGGGACAGGGGGGAGAGACCCAGTACTTC
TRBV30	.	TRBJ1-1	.	CAWSVHPNTEAFF	TGTGCCTGGAGTGTACACCCGAACACTGAAGCTTTCTTT
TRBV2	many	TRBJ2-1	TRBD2	CASSETRTSFGNEQFF	TGTGCCAGCAGTGAAACTAGGACTAGTTTCGGCAATGAGCAGTTCTTC
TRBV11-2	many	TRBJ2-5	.	CASSLAWSDQETQYF	TGTGCCAGCAGCTTAGCCTGGTCAGACCAAGAGACCCAGTACTTC
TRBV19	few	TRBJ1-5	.	CASSIDGYSNQPQHF	TGTGCCAGTAGTATAGACGGTTATAGCAATCAGCCCCAGCATTTT
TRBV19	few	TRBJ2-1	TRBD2	CASSMGLYYNEQFF	TGTGCCAGTAGTATGGGACTATACTACAATGAGCAGTTCTTC
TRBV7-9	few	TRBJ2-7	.	CACSRENEQYF	TGTGCCTGCAGCCGTGAGAATGAGCAGTACTTC
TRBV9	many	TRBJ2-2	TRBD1	CASSVVGQGGTGELFF	TGTGCCAGCAGCGTAGTGGGACAGGGGGGCACCGGGGAGCTGTTTTTT
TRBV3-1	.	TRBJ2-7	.	CASSQELYEQYF	TGTGCCAGCAGCCAAGAGCTCTACGAGCAGTACTTC
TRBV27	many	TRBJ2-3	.	CASSLLPSKTDTQYF	TGTGCCAGCAGTTTACTTCCTAGCAAGACAGATACGCAGTATTTT
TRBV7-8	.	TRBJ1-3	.	CASSLSGDTIYF	TGTGCCAGCAGCTTATCAGGGGACACCATATATTTT
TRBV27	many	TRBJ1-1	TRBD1	CASSLSTGLMNTEAFF	TGTGCCAGCAGTTTATCGACAGGGCTGATGAACACTGAAGCTTTCTTT
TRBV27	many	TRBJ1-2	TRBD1	CASSRSGTVGYGYTF	TGTGCCAGCAGTCGCTCGGGGACAGTCGGCTATGGCTACACCTTC
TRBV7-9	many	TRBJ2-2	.	CASSQSGTVNTGELFF	TGTGCCAGCAGCCAATCCGGGACGGTGAACACCGGGGAGCTGTTTTTT
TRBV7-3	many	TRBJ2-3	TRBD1	CASSLNRGADTQYF	TGTGCCAGCAGCTTAAACAGGGGCGCAGATACGCAGTATTTT
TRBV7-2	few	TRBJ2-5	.	CASSLAQHQETQYF	TGTGCCAGCAGCTTAGCGCAGCACCAAGAGACCCAGTACTTC
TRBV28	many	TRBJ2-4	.	CASSLPLQGRENIQYF	TGTGCCAGCAGTTTACCCCTACAGGGAAGGGAAAACATTCAGTACTTC
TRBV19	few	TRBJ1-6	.	CASSLRVHQTTSPLHF	TGTGCCAGTAGTCTCCGGGTCCATCAAACTACTTCACCCCTCCACTTT
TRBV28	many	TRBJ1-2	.	CASSLSVLGYTF	TGTGCCAGCAGCCTATCCGTTCTAGGATACACCTTC
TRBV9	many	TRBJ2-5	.	CASSVGDETQYF	TGTGCCAGCAGCGTAGGAGACGAGACCCAGTACTTC
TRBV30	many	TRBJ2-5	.	CAWSVSLRQKETQYF	TGTGCCTGGAGTGTATCGTTACGGCAAAAAGAGACCCAGTACTTC
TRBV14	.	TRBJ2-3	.	CASSQWGRGASTDTQYF	TGTGCCAGCAGCCAATGGGGAAGAGGTGCTAGCACAGATACGCAGTATTTT
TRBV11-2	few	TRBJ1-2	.	CASSLTPSGGSFYGYTF	TGTGCCAGCAGCTTAACTCCTTCTGGAGGCAGCTTCTATGGCTACACCTTC
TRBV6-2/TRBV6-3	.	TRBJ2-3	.	CASSYGNRASTDTQYF	TGTGCCAGCAGTTACGGAAACAGGGCCAGCACAGATACGCAGTATTTT
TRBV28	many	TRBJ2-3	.	CATKLTGTARDTQYF	TGTGCCACTAAACTCACAGGGACGGCTCGAGATACGCAGTATTTT
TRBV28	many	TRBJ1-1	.	CASSLPTLWGAFF	TGTGCCAGCAGCCTCCCTACGCTCTGGGGAGCTTTCTTT
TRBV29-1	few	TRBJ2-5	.	CSVVIGGKAQYF	TGCAGCGTTGTGATAGGCGGCAAGGCCCAGTACTTC
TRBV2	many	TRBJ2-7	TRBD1	CASSNTVQGTYEQYF	TGTGCCAGCAGTAATACGGTACAGGGGACCTACGAGCAGTACTTC
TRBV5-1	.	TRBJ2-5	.	CASSLATGNQETQYF	TGCGCCAGCAGCTTGGCGACAGGAAACCAAGAGACCCAGTACTTC
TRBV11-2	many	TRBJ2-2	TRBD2	CASSLDQAGGSTGELFF	TGTGCCAGCAGCTTAGATCAAGCGGGAGGGTCCACCGGGGAGCTGTTTTTT
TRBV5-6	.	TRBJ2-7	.	CASSPDGGTYEQYF	TGTGCCAGCAGCCCGGACGGCGGGACCTACGAGCAGTACTTC
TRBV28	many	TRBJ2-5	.	CASRPGSQETQYF	TGTGCCAGCAGGCCTGGCAGCCAAGAGACCCAGTACTTC
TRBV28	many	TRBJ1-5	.	CASSPRLGGRNQPQHF	TGTGCCAGCAGTCCACGCCTCGGGGGTCGGAATCAGCCCCAGCATTTT
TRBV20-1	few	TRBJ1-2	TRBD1	CSAGAGGFHYGYTF	TGCAGTGCGGGGGCAGGGGGGTTTCACTATGGCTACACCTTC
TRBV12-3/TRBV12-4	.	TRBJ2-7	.	CATGDSYEQYF	TGTGCCACAGGGGACTCCTACGAGCAGTACTTC
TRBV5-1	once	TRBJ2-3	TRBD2	CASSRGTSGRSDTQYF	TGCGCCAGCAGCCGAGGGACTAGCGGGAGGTCGGATACGCAGTATTTT
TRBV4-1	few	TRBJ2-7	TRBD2	CASSSQAGDSYEQYF	TGCGCCAGCAGCTCACAGGCGGGAGACTCCTACGAGCAGTACTTC
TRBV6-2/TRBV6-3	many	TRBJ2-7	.	CASSYFSEQYF	TGTGCCAGCAGTTACTTTTCCGAGCAGTACTTC